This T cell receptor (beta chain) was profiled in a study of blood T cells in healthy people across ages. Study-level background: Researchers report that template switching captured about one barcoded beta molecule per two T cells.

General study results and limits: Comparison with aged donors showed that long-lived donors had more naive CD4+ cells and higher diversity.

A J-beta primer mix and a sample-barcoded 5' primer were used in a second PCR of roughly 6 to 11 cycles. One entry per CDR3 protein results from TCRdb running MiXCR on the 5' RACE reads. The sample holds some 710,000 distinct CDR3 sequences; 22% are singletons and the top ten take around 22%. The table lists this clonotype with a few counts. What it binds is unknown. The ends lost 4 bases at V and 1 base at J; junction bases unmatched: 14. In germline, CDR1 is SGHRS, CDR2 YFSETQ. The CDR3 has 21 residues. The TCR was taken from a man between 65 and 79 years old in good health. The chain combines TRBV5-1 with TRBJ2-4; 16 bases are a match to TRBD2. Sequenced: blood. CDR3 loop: CASSRQTGTSGREAAKNIQYF. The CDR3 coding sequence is TGCGCCAGCAGCCGCCAAACCGGGACTAGCGGGAGGGAGGCGGCCAAAAACATTCAGTACTTC.